The source of this T cell receptor (beta chain) is a study of cytomegalovirus exposure and HLA in healthy donors. Whole-study results and caveats: Sequencing had likely introduced a cluster of highly shared sequence variants as an artifact.

Primers for the PCR totalled 60 Vbeta and 13 Jbeta. Profiled with immunoSEQ multiplex PCR; TCRdb holds only in-frame clones, not every one. This repertoire shows 90,000 to 130,000 clones, around 83% found once; its top ten account for 2.5% to 3%. The CDR3 runs to 14 residues. The ends were cut back, 1 base at V and 5 bases at J, with 10 bases in the middle. CDR1 and CDR2 (germline): SGHRS, YFSETQ. Points on this clone: Its specificity is unknown.

This clonotype originated in a woman between 55 and 75 years old in good health and CMV-seropositive. Sequences were obtained from PBMCs. The rearrangement uses TRBV5-1 and TRBJ2-1; a possible D gene is TRBD2 (5 bases). CDR3 loop: CASSLTGLNNEQFF. The CDR3 DNA is TGCGCCAGCAGCTTGACGGGGTTAAACAATGAGCAGTTCTTC.